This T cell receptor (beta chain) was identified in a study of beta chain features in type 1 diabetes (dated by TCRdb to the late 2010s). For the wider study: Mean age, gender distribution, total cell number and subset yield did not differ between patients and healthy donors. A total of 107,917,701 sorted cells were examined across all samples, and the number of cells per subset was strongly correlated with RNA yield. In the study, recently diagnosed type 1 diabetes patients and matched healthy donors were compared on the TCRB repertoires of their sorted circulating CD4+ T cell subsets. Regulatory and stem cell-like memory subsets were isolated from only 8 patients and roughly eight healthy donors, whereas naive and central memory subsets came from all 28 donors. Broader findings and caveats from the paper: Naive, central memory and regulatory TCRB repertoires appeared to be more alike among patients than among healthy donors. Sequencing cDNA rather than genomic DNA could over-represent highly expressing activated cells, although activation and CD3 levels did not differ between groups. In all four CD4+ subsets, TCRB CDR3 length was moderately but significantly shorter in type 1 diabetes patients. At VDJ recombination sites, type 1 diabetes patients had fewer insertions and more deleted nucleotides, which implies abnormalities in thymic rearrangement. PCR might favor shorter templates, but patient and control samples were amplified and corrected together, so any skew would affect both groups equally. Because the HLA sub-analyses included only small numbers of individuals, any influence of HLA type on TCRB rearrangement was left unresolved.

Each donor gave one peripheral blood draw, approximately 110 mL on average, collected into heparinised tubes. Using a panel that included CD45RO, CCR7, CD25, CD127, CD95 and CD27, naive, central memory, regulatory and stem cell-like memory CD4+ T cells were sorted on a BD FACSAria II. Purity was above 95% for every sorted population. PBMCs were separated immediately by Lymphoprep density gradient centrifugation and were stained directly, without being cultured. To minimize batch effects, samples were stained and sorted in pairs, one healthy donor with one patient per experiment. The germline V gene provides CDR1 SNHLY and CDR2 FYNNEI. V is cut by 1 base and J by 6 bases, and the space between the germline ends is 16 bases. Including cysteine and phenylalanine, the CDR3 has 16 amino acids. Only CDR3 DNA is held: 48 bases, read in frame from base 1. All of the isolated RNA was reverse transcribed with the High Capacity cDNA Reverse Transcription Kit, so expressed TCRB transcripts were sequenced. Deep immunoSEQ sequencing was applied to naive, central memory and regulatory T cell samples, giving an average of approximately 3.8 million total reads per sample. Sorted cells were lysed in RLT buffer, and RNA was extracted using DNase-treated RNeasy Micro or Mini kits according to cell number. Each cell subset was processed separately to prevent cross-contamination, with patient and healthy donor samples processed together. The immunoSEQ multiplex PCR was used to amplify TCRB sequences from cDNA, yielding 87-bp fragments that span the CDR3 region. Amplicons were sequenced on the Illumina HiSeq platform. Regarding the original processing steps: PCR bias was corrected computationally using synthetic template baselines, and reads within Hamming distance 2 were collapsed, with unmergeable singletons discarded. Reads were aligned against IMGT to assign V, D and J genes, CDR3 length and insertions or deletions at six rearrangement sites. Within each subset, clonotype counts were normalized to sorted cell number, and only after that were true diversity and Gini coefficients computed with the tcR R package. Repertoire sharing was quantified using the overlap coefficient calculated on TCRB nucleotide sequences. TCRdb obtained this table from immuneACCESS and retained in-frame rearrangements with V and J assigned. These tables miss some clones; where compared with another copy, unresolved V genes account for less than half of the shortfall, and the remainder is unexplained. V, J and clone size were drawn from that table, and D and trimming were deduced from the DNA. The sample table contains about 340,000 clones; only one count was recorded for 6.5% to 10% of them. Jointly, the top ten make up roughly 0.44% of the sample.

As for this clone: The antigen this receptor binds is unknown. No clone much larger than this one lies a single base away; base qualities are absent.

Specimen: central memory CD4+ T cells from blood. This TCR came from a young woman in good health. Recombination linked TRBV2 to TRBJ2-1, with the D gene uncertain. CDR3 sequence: CASSEEGARLRNEQFF. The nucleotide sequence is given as TGTGCCAGCAGTGAAGAAGGAGCGAGGCTCCGCAATGAGCAGTTCTTC.